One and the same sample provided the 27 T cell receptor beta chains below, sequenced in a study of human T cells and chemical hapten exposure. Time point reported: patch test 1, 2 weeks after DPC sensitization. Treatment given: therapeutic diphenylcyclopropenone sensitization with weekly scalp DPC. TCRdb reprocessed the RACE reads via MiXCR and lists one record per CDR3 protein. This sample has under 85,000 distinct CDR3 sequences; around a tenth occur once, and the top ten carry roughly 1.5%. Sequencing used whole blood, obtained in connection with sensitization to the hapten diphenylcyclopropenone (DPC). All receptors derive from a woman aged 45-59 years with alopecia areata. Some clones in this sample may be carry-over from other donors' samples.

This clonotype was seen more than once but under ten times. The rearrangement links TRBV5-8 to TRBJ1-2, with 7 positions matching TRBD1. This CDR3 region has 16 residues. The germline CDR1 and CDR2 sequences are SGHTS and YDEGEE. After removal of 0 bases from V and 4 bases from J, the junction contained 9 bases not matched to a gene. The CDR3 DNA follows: TGTGCCAGCAGCTTGGATGAGGGGGCGAGGCCCTATGGCTACACCTTC. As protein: CASSLDEGARPYGYTF.

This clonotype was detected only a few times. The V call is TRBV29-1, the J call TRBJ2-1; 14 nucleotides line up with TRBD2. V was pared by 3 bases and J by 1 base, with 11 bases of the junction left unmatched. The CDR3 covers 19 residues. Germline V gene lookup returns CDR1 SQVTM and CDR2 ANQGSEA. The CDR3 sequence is CSVDPGLAGGRVSYNEQFF. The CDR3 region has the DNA TGCAGCGTTGACCCCGGACTAGCGGGAGGAAGAGTGTCCTACAATGAGCAGTTCTTC.

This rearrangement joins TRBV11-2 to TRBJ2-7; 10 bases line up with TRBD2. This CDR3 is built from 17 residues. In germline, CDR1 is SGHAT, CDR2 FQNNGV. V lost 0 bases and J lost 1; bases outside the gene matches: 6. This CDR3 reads CASSLDGLAAQSYEQYF. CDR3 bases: TGTGCCAGCAGCTTAGACGGACTAGCGGCCCAATCCTACGAGCAGTACTTC.

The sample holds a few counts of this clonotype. For the CDR3, the DNA is TGTGCCAGCAGTTACAGCTCAGGGACGAACTCCTACAATGAGCAGTTCTTC. It codes for CASSYSSGTNSYNEQFF. This rearrangement joins TRBV6-5 to TRBJ2-1, with D perhaps assigned TRBD1 or TRBD2 (5 bases each). CDR1 and CDR2 from the germline V gene are MNHEY and SVGAGI. Deletions cut 2 bases from V and 0 bases from J, with 14 bases between. The CDR3 consists of 17 residues.

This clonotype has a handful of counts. CDR3 protein: CSARRPGQGSSPLHF. The DNA of the CDR3 is TGCAGTGCCAGGAGACCGGGACAGGGGTCTTCACCCCTCCACTTT. The chain is built from TRBV20-1 and TRBJ1-6; TRBD1 matches at 10 bases. Germline V CDR1 and CDR2: DFQATT, SNEGSKA (reference sequence). The CDR3 is 15 residues long. J was trimmed by 9 bases and V by 6 bases; bases with no gene match: 11.

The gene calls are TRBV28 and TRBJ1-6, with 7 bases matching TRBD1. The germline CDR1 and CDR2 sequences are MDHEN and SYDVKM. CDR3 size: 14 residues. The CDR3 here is CASSGTGVYSPLHF. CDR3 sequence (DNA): TGTGCTTCGTCCGGCACAGGGGTTTATTCACCCCTCCACTTT.

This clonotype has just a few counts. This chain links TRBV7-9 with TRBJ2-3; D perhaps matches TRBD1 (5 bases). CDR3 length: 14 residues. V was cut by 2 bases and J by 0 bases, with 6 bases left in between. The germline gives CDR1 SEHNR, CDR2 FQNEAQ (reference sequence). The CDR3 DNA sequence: TGTGCCAGCAGCTTAAGGGGAAGCACAGATACGCAGTATTTT. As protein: CASSLRGSTDTQYF.

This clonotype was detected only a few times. In nucleotides, the CDR3 is TGTGCCAGCAGCCGCAGCGTTGGAGATACGCAGTATTTT. Translating it yields CASSRSVGDTQYF. The chain recombines TRBV7-6 with TRBJ2-3; D unclear. The CDR3 is 13 residues long. CDR1 is SGHVS and CDR2 is FNYEAQ in the germline V gene. Trimming stripped 5 bases from V and 5 bases from J, with 11 bases between. The variable domain in full, with the rest retrieved from reference TRBV7-6 and TRBJ2-3, is GAGVSQSPRYKVTKRGQDVALRCDPISGHVSLYWYRQALGQGPEFLTYFNYEAQQDKSGLPNDRFSAERPEGSISTLTIQRTEQRDSAMYRCASSRSVGDTQYFGPGTRLTVL.

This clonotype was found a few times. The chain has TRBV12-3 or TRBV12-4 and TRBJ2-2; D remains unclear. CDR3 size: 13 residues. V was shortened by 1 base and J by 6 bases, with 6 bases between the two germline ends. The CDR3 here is CASSLGVPGELFF. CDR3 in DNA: TGTGCCAGCAGTTTAGGAGTTCCCGGGGAGCTGTTTTTT.

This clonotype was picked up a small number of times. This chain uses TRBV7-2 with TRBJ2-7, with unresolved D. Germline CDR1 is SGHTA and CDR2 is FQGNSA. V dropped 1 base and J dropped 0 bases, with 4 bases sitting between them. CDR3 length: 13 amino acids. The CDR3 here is CASSLEVSYEQYF. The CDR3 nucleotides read TGTGCCAGCAGCTTAGAGGTCTCCTACGAGCAGTACTTC. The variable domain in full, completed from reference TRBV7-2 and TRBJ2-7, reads GAGVSQSPSNKVTEKGKDVELRCDPISGHTALYWYRQSLGQGLEFLIYFQGNSAPDKSGLPSDRFSAERTGGSVSTLTIQRTQQEDSAVYLCASSLEVSYEQYFGPGTRLTVT.

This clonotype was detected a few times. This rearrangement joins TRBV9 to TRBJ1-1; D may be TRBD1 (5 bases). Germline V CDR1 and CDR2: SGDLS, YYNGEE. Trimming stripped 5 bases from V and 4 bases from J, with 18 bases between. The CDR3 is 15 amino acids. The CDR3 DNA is TGTGCCAGCAGTCCGGGGGAGGGACGGGGCACTGAAGCTTTCTTT. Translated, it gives CASSPGEGRGTEAFF.

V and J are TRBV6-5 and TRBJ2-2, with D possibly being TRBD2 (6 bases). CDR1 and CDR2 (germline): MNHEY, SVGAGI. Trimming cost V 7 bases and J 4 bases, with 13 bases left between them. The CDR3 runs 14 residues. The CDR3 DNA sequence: TGTGCCAGCATGGGGGAGGCTGTCACCGGGGAGCTGTTTTTT. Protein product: CASMGEAVTGELFF.

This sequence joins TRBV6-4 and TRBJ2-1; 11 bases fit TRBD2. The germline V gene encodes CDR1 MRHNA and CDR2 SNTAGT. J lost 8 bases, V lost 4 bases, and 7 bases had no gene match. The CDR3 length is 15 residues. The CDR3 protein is CASSALAGGYDEQFF. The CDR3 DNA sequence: TGTGCCAGCAGTGCCCTAGCGGGAGGTTACGATGAGCAGTTCTTC.

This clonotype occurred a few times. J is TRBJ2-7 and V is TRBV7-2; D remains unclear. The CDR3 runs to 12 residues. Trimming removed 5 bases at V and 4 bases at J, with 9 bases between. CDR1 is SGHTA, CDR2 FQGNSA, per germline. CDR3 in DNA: TGTGCCAGCAGCCCGAACCTTTACGAGCAGTACTTC. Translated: CASSPNLYEQYF.

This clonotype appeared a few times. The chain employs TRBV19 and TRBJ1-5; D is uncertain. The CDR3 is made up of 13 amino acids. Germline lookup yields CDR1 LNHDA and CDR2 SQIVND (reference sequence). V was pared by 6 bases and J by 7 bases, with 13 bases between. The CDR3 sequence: CASSGHVGQPQHF. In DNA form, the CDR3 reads TGTGCCAGTAGCGGCCATGTAGGGCAGCCCCAGCATTTT.

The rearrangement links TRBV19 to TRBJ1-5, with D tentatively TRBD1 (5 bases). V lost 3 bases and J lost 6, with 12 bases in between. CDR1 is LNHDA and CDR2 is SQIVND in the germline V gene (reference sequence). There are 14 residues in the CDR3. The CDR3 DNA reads TGTGCCAGTAGTATTAGGGGCGAGAGTCAGCCCCAGCATTTT. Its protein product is CASSIRGESQPQHF. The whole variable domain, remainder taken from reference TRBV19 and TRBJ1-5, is DGGITQSPKYLFRKEGQNVTLSCEQNLNHDAMYWYRQDPGQGLRLIYYSQIVNDFQKGDIAEGYSVSREKKESFPLTVTSAQKNPTAFYLCASSIRGESQPQHFGDGTRLSIL.

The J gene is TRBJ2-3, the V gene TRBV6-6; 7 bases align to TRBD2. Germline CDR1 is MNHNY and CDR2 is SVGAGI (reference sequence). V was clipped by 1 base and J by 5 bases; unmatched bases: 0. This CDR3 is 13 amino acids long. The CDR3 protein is CASSYWGGDTQYF. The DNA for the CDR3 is TGTGCCAGCAGTTACTGGGGGGGAGATACGCAGTATTTT.

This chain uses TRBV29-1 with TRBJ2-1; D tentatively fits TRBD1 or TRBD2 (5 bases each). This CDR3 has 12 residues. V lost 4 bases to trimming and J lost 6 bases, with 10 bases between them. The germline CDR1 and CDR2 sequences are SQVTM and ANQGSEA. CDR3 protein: CSVGGQGNEQFF. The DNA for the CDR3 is TGCAGCGTTGGAGGGCAGGGCAATGAGCAGTTCTTC.

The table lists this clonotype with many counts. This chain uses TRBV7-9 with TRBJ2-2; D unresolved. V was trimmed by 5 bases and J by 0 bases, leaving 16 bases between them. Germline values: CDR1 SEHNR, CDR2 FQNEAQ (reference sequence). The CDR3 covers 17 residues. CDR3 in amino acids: CASSRPRSGPNTGELFF. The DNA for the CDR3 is TGTGCCAGCAGCCGGCCAAGGTCGGGCCCGAACACCGGGGAGCTGTTTTTT.

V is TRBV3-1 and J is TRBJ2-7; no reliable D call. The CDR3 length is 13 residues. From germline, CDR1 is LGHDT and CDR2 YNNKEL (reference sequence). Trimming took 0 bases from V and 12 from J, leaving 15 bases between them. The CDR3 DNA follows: TGTGCCAGCAGCCAAGAATTCAGCAGGCATCCGTACTTC. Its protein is CASSQEFSRHPYF.

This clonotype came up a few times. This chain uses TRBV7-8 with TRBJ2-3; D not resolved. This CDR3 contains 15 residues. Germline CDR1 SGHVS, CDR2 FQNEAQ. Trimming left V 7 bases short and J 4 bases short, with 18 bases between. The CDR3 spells CASTFPLGSADTQYF. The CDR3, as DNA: TGTGCCAGCACCTTTCCCCTGGGTTCGGCAGATACGCAGTATTTT.

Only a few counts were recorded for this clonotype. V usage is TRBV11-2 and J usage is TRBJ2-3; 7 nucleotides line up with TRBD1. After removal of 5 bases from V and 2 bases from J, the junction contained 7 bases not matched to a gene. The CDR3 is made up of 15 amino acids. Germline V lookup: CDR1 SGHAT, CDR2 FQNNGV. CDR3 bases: TGTGCCAGCAGCAAGAGACAGGGCATCACAGATACGCAGTATTTT. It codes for CASSKRQGITDTQYF. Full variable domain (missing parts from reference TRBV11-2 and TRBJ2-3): EAGVAQSPRYKIIEKRQSVAFWCNPISGHATLYWYQQILGQGPKLLIQFQNNGVVDDSQLPKDRFSAERLKGVDSTLKIQPAKLEDSAVYLCASSKRQGITDTQYFGPGTRLTVL.

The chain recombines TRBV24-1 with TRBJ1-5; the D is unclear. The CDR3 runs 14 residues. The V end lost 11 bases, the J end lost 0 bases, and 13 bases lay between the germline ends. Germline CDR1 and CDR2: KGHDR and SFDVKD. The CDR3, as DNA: TGTGCCATTAGCGGAAGGAATAGCAATCAGCCCCAGCATTTT. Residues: CAISGRNSNQPQHF.

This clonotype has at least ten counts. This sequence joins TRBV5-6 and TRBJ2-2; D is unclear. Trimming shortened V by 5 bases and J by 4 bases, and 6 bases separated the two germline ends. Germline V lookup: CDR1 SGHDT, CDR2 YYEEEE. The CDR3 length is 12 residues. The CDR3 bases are TGTGCCAGCAGTCGGAGCACCGGGGAGCTGTTTTTT. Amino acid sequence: CASSRSTGELFF. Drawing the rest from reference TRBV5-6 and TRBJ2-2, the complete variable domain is DAGVTQSPTHLIKTRGQQVTLRCSPKSGHDTVSWYQQALGQGPQFIFQYYEEEERQRGNFPDRFSGHQFPNYSSELNVNALLLGDSALYLCASSRSTGELFFGEGSRLTVL.

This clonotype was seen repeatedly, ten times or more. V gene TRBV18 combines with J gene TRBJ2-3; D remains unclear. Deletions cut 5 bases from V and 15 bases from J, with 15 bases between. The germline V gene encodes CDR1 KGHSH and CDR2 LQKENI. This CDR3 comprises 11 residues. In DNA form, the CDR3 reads TGTGCCAGCTCATTCGACTCCTTTCCTTATTTT. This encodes CASSFDSFPYF. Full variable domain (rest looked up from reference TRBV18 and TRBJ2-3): NAGVMQNPRHLVRRRGQEARLRCSPMKGHSHVYWYRQLPEEGLKFMVYLQKENIIDESGMPKERFSAEFPKEGPSILRIQQVVRGDSAAYFCASSFDSFPYFGPGTRLTVL.

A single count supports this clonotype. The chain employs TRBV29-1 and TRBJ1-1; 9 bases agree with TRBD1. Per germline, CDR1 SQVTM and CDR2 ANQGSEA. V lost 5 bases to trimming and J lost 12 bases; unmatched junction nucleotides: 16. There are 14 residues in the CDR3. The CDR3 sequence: CSVSLRGQGTPTFF. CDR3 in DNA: TGCAGCGTTAGTCTGAGAGGACAGGGGACCCCAACTTTCTTT.

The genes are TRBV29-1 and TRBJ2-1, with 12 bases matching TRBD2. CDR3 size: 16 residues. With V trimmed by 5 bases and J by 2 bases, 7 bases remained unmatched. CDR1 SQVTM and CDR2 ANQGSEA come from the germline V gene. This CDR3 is CSVTGLAGLTYNEQFF. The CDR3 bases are TGCAGCGTTACAGGACTAGCGGGACTGACCTACAATGAGCAGTTCTTC.